The rows below give T cell receptor beta chains drawn from one sample of a study of blood T cells in healthy people across ages. TCRdb ran MiXCR on the 5' RACE reads and lists one entry per CDR3 protein. The sample gives around 820,000 distinct CDR3 sequences, around 25% of which show up once; 3% to 4.5% is in the top ten. The same sample was also studied in work on T cells of mothers and their children.

What was sequenced was blood. These receptor sequences come from a boy between 10 and 17 years old in good health. The conserved cysteine and the conserved F or W are not part of the CDR3 here. Fields, in order: V gene, J gene, CDR3 protein.

V: TRBV29-1
J: TRBJ2-2
CDR3: SVVRGMNTGELF

V: TRBV5-1
J: TRBJ2-7
CDR3: ASSRMAGGSYEQY

V: TRBV27
J: TRBJ2-5
CDR3: ASSLRGAGMGTQY

V: TRBV6-5
J: NA
CDR3: ASSYAVDVDDQY

V: TRBV5-1
J: TRBJ1-1
CDR3: ASSRGQGDTEAF

V: TRBV29-1
J: TRBJ1-1
CDR3: SVDRAGGTEAF

V: TRBV28
J: TRBJ1-5
CDR3: ASSPTQADRPQH

V: TRBV16
J: TRBJ1-1
CDR3: AGGLMNTEAF

V: TRBV4-1
J: TRBJ2-1
CDR3: ASSRGVTGYNEQF

V: TRBV20-1
J: TRBJ1-1
CDR3: SARAPRGTGGPLNTEAF

V: TRBV20-1
J: TRBJ1-4
CDR3: SARDRRVATNEKLF

V: TRBV27
J: TRBJ2-5
CDR3: ASSLITDRGETQY

V: TRBV4-1
J: TRBJ2-1
CDR3: ASSQDVETSGGAGEQF

V: TRBV3-1
J: TRBJ2-7
CDR3: ASSQALRSSYEQY

V: TRBV30
J: TRBJ1-2
CDR3: AWRTALREGYT

V: TRBV20-1
J: TRBJ2-7
CDR3: SATRGGTIPYEQY

V: TRBV20-1
J: TRBJ1-5
CDR3: SAKGSNQPQH

V: TRBV15
J: TRBJ2-7
CDR3: ATSTGDLTGQY

V: TRBV7-3
J: TRBJ2-7
CDR3: ASSSNLGYEQY

V: TRBV11-2
J: TRBJ2-3
CDR3: ASSFEGEATQY

V: TRBV28
J: TRBJ1-2
CDR3: ASTTRGRSDPSNYGYT

V: TRBV7-6
J: TRBJ2-7
CDR3: ASSLASIQGPTYEQY

V: TRBV6-6
J: NA
CDR3: ASSYTGGSRGYEQY

V: TRBV7-9
J: TRBJ2-7
CDR3: ASSRQGDYYEQY

V: TRBV20-1
J: TRBJ2-1
CDR3: SARDSEGAWNEQF

V: TRBV7-2
J: TRBJ2-3
CDR3: ASSRVGQGVGTQY

V: TRBV15
J: TRBJ2-1
CDR3: ATSRDRGVGAYNEQF

V: TRBV12-3/TRBV12-4
J: TRBJ1-3
CDR3: ASSLRPTGPGNTIY

V: TRBV7-2
J: TRBJ2-7
CDR3: ASSLGYGPYYEQY

V: TRBV7-2
J: TRBJ2-4
CDR3: ASSLWGQPNIQY

V: TRBV3-1
J: TRBJ2-1
CDR3: ASSSHLPWDRAYNEQF

V: TRBV6-6
J: TRBJ2-1
CDR3: ASSYRSAAYNEQF

V: TRBV29-1
J: TRBJ2-3
CDR3: SVEGTASDTQY

V: TRBV7-9
J: TRBJ2-5
CDR3: ASSLADPRETQY

V: TRBV20-1
J: TRBJ1-2
CDR3: SGPGVGVYGYT

V: TRBV29-1
J: TRBJ1-1
CDR3: SVEAQLLNTEAF

V: TRBV4-3
J: TRBJ1-2
CDR3: DSSQDWDKNYGYT

V: TRBV5-6
J: NA
CDR3: ASSVGLAGGSEQF

V: TRBV30
J: TRBJ1-6
CDR3: AWSVSLQGNSPLH

V: TRBV27
J: TRBJ2-4
CDR3: ASRSGSVAKNIQY

V: TRBV4-1
J: TRBJ1-6
CDR3: ASSPTPTGAYSPLH

V: TRBV28
J: TRBJ2-5
CDR3: ASSPPGQTQY